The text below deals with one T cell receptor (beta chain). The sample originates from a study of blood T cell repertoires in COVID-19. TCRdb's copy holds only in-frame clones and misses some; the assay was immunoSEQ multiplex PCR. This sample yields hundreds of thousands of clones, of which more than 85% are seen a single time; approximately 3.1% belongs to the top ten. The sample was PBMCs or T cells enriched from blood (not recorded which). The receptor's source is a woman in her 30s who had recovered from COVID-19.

CDR3 in DNA: TGTGCCTGGAGTATCGAAGCCACGGGACTAGGTTTGGATACGCAGTATTTT. Amino acid sequence: CAWSIEATGLGLDTQYF. The chain recombines TRBV30 with TRBJ2-3, with 8 bases identical to TRBD2. V lost 2 bases and J lost 6; bases outside the gene matches: 16. CDR3 length: 17 residues. Germline CDR1 GTSNPN, CDR2 SVGIG (reference sequence).